These 18 T cell receptor beta chains came from one sample sequenced in a study of post-analysis software for immune sequencing data. General observations from the study: Patients carried 4 or 5 TRBV segments more frequently than controls did, and TRBV5-6, TRBV5-1 and TRBV20-1 were among them.

Every TCR beta cDNA library bore unique molecular identifiers. Via MiXCR, TCRdb re-called the PCR reads, giving one row per CDR3 protein. The sample lists hundreds of thousands of distinct CDR3 sequences; under 55% were seen once. Their specific antigens are unknown. Sequencing used blood. These receptors were taken from a girl under 18 with multiple sclerosis.

The chain combines TRBV4-2 with TRBJ2-1, with 13 nucleotides matching TRBD2. The CDR3 has 16 residues. Germline lookup yields CDR1 LGHNA and CDR2 YNFKEQ. The V segment lost 0 bases and the J segment 9 bases; nucleotides outside the gene matches: 5. The CDR3 coding sequence is TGTGCCAGCAGCCAAGACGGGACTAGCGGGATCAGTGAGCAGTTCTTC. Its translation: CASSQDGTSGISEQFF.

The V gene is TRBV7-2, the J gene TRBJ1-5; no clear D. The CDR3 consists of 14 residues. Trimming pared 8 bases from V and 3 bases from J, leaving 14 bases between. The germline CDR1 and CDR2 sequences are SGHTA and FQGNSA. The CDR3 sequence is CASGPDGNNQPQHF. The CDR3 region has the DNA TGTGCCAGCGGACCGGACGGAAACAATCAGCCCCAGCATTTT.

The rearrangement uses TRBV3-1 and TRBJ2-1, with D unclear. CDR3 length: 14 residues. Trimming removed 4 bases from V and 7 bases from J, with 14 bases in between. CDR1 is LGHDT, CDR2 YNNKEL, per germline (reference sequence). The CDR3 protein is CASSPDSFQNEQFF. The CDR3 coding sequence is TGTGCCAGCAGCCCAGACTCCTTCCAAAATGAGCAGTTCTTC.

The CDR3 sequence is CASSQGTVDEQFF. The CDR3 nucleotides are TGTGCCAGCAGCCAAGGGACGGTGGATGAGCAGTTCTTC. The chain has TRBV7-6 and TRBJ2-1; D is perhaps TRBD1 or TRBD2 (5 bases each). Germline CDR1 and CDR2: SGHVS and FNYEAQ. The CDR3 covers 13 residues. Trimming took 5 bases from V and 8 from J, leaving 13 bases between them.

Concerning this clonotype itself: The junction does not match germline at one end; this may be a read error. The chain joins TRBV7-7 to TRBJ2-5; the D call may be TRBD1 or TRBD2 (5 bases each). This CDR3 has 15 residues. Germline V gene sequence: CDR1 SSHAT, CDR2 FNYEAQ (reference sequence). CDR3 in amino acids: CASSPGTDWGETQYF. The DNA of the CDR3 is TGTGCTAGCAGCCCCGGGACCGACTGGGGAGAGACCCAGTACTTC.

This clonotype was seen only a few times. The genes are TRBV20-1 and TRBJ2-7; D is unclear. CDR1 is DFQATT and CDR2 is SNEGSKA in the germline V gene (reference sequence). The CDR3 covers 13 residues. CDR3 in DNA: TGCATCCCCCCCCCAGGTTTTCGGTCCGAGCAGTACTTC. This translates into CIPPPGFRSEQYF.

The rearrangement joins TRBV3-1 to TRBJ2-7, with D hard to call. This CDR3 region has 15 residues. Deletions cut 0 bases from V and 2 bases from J, with 11 bases between. Germline V CDR1 and CDR2: LGHDT, YNNKEL (reference sequence). The CDR3 DNA reads as TGTGCCAGCAGCCAAGATGCAGTTCCGACCTACGAGCAGTACTTC. Protein product: CASSQDAVPTYEQYF.

There are a few counts of this clonotype. The genes are TRBV3-1 and TRBJ2-5, with 12 bases identical to TRBD2. There are 19 residues in the CDR3. V gave up 5 bases and J gave up 6 bases; unmatched junction bases: 19. Germline lookup yields CDR1 LGHDT and CDR2 YNNKEL (reference sequence). The CDR3 region is CASSEGVESTSGRRKTQYF. In DNA form, the CDR3 reads TGTGCCAGCAGCGAAGGGGTCGAATCTACTAGCGGGAGGAGGAAGACCCAGTACTTC.

In its sample, this clonotype was seen a few times. This chain uses TRBV28 with TRBJ1-5; 8 nucleotides line up with TRBD1. Germline CDR1 reads MDHEN; CDR2 reads SYDVKM. With 3 bases clipped from V and 6 bases from J, the junction kept 1 base outside the gene matches. The CDR3 loop spans 13 amino acids. The CDR3 sequence is CASSLTGVQPQHF. For the CDR3, the DNA is TGTGCCAGCAGTTTGACAGGGGTTCAGCCCCAGCATTTT.

This rearrangement joins TRBV4-1 to TRBJ2-5, with D tentatively TRBD1 (6 bases). V was clipped by 1 base and J by 2 bases, with 11 bases between them. The CDR3 extends over 15 amino acids. Germline-derived CDR1 and CDR2 are MGHRA and YSYEKL. Here the CDR3 reads CASSQGDRRQETQYF. The DNA of the CDR3 is TGCGCCAGCAGCCAAGGAGACAGGCGACAAGAGACCCAGTACTTC.

The chain uses TRBV20-1 and TRBJ1-5; TRBD1 might be the D (5 bases). The V gene lost 6 bases and the J gene lost 8 bases, with 17 bases spanning the gap. The CDR3 loop spans 13 amino acids. Germline V gene data show CDR1 as DFQATT and CDR2 as SNEGSKA (reference sequence). Here the CDR3 reads CSAGWGPGEPQHF. CDR3 DNA: TGCAGTGCCGGGTGGGGCCCGGGAGAGCCCCAGCATTTT.

The chain carries TRBV29-1 and TRBJ1-1; D is unresolved. CDR3 size: 15 residues. Per the germline V gene, CDR1 is SQVTM and CDR2 is ANQGSEA. V was trimmed by 2 bases and J by 0 bases, leaving 13 bases between them. CDR3 sequence reads: CSVEFGFGMNTEAFF. The DNA for the CDR3 is TGCAGCGTTGAATTTGGGTTCGGGATGAACACTGAAGCTTTCTTT.

This chain uses TRBV4-3 with TRBJ2-7; possibly TRBD1 for D (5 bases). The CDR3 runs 15 residues. Germline CDR1 reads LGHNA; CDR2 reads YSLEER. V was shortened by 1 base and J by 0 bases, with 10 bases between the two germline ends. CDR3 region: CASSQGTKSSYEQYF. The CDR3, as DNA: TGCGCCAGCAGCCAAGGGACAAAGAGCTCCTACGAGCAGTACTTC.

The chain is built from TRBV29-1 and TRBJ1-2; D is ambiguous. Germline CDR1 reads SQVTM; CDR2 reads ANQGSEA. V was pared by 4 bases and J by 8 bases, with 17 bases between. This CDR3 is 13 amino acids long. The CDR3 nucleotides read TGCAGCGTTGTGAACTCACGGGAGTGGGGCTACACCTTC. Its protein product is CSVVNSREWGYTF.

The chain is built from TRBV28 and TRBJ1-6; D gene uncertain. The CDR3 consists of 11 residues. Germline V lookup: CDR1 MDHEN, CDR2 SYDVKM. With 5 bases removed from V and 11 bases from J, the gap between germline ends came to 7 bases. CDR3 DNA: TGTGCCAGCAGTAGTCGGACACCCCTCCACTTT. It yields the protein CASSSRTPLHF.

This clonotype has a handful of counts. This CDR3 is CASSPLASGRTSSYEQYF. The DNA for the CDR3 is TGTGCCAGCAGCCCCTTGGCTAGCGGGAGGACCAGCTCCTACGAGCAGTACTTC. This chain links TRBV6-1 with TRBJ2-7; 11 bases are shared with TRBD2. Germline CDR1 and CDR2: MNHNS and SASEGT. The CDR3 totals 18 residues. After removal of 6 bases from V and 0 bases from J, the junction contained 13 bases not matched to a gene.

This clonotype was detected only a few times. The genes are TRBV5-1 and TRBJ1-2; TRBD1 is a possible D gene (5 bases). Deletions cut 4 bases from V and 2 bases from J, with 12 bases between. The CDR3 has 14 residues. Germline assignment: CDR1 SGHRS and CDR2 YFSETQ. Here the CDR3 reads CASSPGGTNYGYTF. The CDR3 DNA reads TGCGCCAGCAGCCCGGGGGGAACCAACTATGGCTACACCTTC.

J is TRBJ2-1 and V is TRBV29-1; D is unresolved. V lost 2 bases, J lost 5 bases, and 7 bases lay in between. This CDR3 is 12 amino acids long. Germline assignment: CDR1 SQVTM and CDR2 ANQGSEA. The chain's CDR3 is CSVERLDNEQFF. CDR3 coding DNA: TGCAGCGTTGAAAGATTGGACAATGAGCAGTTCTTC.